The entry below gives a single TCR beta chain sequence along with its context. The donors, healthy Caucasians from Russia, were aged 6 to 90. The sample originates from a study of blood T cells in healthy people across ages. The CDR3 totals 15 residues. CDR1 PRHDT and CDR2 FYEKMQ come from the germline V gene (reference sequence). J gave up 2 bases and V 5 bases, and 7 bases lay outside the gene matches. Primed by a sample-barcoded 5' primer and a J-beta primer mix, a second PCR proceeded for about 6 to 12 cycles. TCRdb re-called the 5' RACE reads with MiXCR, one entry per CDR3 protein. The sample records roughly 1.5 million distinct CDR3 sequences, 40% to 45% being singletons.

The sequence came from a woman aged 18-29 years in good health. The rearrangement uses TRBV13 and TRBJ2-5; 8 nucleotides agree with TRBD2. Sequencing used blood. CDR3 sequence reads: CASSLRVAGQETQYF. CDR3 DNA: TGTGCCAGCAGCCTGCGGGTAGCGGGACAAGAGACCCAGTACTTC.